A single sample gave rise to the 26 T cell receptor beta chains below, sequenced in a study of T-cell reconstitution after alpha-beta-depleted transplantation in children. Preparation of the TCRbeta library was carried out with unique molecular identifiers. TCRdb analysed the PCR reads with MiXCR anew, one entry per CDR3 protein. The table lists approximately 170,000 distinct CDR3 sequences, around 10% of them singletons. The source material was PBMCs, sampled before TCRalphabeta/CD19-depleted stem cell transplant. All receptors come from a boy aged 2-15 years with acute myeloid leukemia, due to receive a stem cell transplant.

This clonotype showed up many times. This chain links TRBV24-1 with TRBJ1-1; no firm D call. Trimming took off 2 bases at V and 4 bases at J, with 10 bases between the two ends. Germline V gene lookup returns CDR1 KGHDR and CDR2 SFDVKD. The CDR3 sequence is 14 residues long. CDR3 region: CATSDSFLGTEAFF. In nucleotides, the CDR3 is TGTGCCACCAGTGATTCCTTCTTAGGCACTGAAGCTTTCTTT.

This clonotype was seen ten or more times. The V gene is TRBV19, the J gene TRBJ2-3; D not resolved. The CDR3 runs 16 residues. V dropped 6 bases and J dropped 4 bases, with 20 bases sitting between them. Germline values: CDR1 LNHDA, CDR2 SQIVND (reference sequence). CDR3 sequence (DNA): TGTGCCAGTAGCTTCCAGACTGCGAGTGTCGCAGATACGCAGTATTTT. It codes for CASSFQTASVADTQYF. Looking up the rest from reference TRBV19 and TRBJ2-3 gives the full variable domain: DGGITQSPKYLFRKEGQNVTLSCEQNLNHDAMYWYRQDPGQGLRLIYYSQIVNDFQKGDIAEGYSVSREKKESFPLTVTSAQKNPTAFYLCASSFQTASVADTQYFGPGTRLTVL.

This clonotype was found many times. The CDR3 bases are TGTGCCATCAGTGAGACCCCACTTATCACAGATACGCAGTATTTT. This sequence encodes CAISETPLITDTQYF. The chain is built from TRBV10-3 and TRBJ2-3; D gene uncertain. This CDR3 has 15 amino acids. Germline values: CDR1 ENHRY, CDR2 SYGVKD. V was shortened by 2 bases and J by 2 bases, with 11 bases between the two germline ends.

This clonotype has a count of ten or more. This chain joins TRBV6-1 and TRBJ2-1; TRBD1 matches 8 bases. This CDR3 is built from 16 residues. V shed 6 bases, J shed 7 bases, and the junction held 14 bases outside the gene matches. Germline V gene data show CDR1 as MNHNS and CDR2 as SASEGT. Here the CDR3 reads CASSAHPGTGENEQFF. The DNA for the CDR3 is TGTGCCAGCAGCGCTCATCCCGGGACAGGAGAAAATGAGCAGTTCTTC.

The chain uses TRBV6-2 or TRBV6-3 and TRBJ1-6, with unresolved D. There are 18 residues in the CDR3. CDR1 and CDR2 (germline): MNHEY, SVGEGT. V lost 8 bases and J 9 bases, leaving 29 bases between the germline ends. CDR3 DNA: TGTGCCAGCGCCGAGTCGCCTGTATGGGATCCCGGACGTTCACCCCTCCACTTT. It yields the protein CASAESPVWDPGRSPLHF.

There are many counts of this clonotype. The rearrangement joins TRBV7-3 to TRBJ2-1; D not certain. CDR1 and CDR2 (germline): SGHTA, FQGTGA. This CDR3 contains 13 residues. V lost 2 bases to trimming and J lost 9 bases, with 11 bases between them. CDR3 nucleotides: TGTGCCAGCAGCTTACATGGGTCGGGTGAGCAGTTCTTC. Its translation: CASSLHGSGEQFF.

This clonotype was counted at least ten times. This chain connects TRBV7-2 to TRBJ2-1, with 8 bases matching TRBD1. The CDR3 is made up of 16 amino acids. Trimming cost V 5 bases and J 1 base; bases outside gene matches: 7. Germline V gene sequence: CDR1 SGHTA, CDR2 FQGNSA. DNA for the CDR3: TGTGCCAGCAGCCTGCGACAGGGGTGGTCCTACAATGAGCAGTTCTTC. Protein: CASSLRQGWSYNEQFF.

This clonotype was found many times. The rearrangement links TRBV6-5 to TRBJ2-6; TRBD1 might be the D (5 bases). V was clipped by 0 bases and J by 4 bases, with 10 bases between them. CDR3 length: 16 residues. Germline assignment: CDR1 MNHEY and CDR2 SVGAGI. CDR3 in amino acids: CASSYSPGQGANVLTF. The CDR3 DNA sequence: TGTGCCAGCAGTTACTCGCCAGGGCAGGGGGCCAACGTCCTGACTTTC.

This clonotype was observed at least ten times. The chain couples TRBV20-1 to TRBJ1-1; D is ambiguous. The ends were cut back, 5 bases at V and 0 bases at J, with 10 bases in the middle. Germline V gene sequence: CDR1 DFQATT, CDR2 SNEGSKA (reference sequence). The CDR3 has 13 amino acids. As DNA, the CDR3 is TGCAGTGCTTGGTCGAGTCTGAACACTGAAGCTTTCTTT. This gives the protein CSAWSSLNTEAFF.

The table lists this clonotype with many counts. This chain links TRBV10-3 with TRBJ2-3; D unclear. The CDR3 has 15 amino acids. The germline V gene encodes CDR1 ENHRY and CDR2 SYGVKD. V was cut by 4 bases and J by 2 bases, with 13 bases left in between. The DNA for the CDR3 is TGTGCCATCAGTGTGGTATTAGATTTCACAGATACGCAGTATTTT. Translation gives CAISVVLDFTDTQYF.

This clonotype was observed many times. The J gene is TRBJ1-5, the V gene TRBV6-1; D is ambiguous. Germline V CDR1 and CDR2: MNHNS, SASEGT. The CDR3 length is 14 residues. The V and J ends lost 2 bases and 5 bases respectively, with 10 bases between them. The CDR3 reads CASSELIVDQPQHF. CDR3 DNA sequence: TGTGCCAGCAGTGAATTAATTGTGGATCAGCCCCAGCATTTT.

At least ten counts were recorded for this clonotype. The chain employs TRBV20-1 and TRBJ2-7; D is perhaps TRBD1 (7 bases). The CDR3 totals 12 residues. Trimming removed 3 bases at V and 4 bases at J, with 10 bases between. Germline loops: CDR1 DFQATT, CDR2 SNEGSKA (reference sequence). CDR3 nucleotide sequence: TGCAGTGCTAGGGGGGGACAGTACGAGCAGTACGTC. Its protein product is CSARGGQYEQYV.

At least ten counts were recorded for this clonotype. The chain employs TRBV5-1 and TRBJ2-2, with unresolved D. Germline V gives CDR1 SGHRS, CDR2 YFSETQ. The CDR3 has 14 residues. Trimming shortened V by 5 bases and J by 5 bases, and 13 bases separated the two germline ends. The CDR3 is CASSFLARTGELFF. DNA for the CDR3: TGCGCCAGCAGTTTTTTGGCACGGACCGGGGAGCTGTTTTTT.

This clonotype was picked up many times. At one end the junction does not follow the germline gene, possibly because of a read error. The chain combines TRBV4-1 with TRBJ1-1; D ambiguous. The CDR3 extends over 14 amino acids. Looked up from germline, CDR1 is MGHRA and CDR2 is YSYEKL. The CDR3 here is CASSKEGGRTEAFF. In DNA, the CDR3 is TGCGCCAGCAGCAAAGAAGGCGGGAGAACTGAAGCTTTCTTT.

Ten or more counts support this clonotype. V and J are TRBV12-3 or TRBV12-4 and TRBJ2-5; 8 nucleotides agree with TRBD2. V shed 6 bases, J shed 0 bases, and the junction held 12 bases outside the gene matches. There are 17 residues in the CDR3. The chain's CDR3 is CASRPRGPGGYQETQYF. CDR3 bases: TGTGCCAGCAGGCCGAGGGGACCGGGAGGGTACCAAGAGACCCAGTACTTC.

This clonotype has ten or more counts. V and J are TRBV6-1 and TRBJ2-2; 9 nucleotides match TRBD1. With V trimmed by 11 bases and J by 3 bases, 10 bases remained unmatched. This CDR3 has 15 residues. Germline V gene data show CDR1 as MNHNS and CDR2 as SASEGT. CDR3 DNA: TGTGCCTCTAAGACTCGGGACAGGGACACCGGGGAGCTGTTTTTT. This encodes CASKTRDRDTGELFF.

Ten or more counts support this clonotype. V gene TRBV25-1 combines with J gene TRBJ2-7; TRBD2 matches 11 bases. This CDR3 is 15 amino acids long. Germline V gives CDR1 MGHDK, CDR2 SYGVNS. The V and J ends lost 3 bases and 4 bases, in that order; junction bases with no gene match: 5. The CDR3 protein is CASSDGTSGVYEQYF. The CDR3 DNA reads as TGTGCCAGCAGTGACGGGACTAGCGGAGTATACGAGCAGTACTTC.

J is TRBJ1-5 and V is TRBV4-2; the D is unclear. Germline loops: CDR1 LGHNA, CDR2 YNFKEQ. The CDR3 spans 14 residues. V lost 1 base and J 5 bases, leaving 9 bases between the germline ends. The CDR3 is CASSQVTADQPQHF. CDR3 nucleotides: TGTGCCAGCAGCCAAGTAACGGCGGATCAGCCCCAGCATTTT.

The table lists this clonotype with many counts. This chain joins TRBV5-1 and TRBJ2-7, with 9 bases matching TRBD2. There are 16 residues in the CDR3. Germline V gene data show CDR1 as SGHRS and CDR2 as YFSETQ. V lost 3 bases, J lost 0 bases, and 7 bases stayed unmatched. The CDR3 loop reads CASSSASGTLSYEQYF. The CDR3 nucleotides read TGCGCCAGCAGCTCGGCTAGCGGGACCCTCTCCTACGAGCAGTACTTC.

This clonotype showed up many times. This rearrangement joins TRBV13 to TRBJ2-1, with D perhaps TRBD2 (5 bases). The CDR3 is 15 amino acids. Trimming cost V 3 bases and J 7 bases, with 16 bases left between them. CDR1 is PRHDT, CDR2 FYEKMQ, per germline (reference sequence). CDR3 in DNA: TGTGCCAGCAGCTTTATGGTACTAGATAAGAATGAGCAGTTCTTC. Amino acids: CASSFMVLDKNEQFF.

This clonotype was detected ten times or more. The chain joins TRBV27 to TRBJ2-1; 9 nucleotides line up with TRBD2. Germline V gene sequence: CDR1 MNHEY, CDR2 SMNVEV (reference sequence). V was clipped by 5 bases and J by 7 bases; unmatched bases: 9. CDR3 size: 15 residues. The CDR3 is CASSLGLAGRNEQFF. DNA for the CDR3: TGTGCCAGCAGTCTCGGGCTAGCGGGGCGTAATGAGCAGTTCTTC.

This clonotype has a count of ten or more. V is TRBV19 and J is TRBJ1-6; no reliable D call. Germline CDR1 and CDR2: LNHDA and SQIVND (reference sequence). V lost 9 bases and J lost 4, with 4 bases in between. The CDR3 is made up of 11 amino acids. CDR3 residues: CASLYNSPLHF. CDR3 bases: TGTGCCAGCCTATATAATTCACCCCTCCACTTT.

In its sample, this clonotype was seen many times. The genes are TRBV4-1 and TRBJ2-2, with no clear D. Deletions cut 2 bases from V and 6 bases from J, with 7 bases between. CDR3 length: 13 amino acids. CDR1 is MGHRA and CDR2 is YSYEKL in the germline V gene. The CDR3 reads CASSQTPPGELFF. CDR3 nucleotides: TGCGCCAGCAGCCAAACCCCCCCCGGGGAGCTGTTTTTT.

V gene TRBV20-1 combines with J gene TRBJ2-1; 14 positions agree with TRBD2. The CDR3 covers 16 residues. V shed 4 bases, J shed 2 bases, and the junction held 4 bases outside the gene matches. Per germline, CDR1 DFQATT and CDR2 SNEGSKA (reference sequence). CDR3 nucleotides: TGCAGTGCTATGGGACTAGCGGGGGAGACCTACAATGAGCAGTTCTTC. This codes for CSAMGLAGETYNEQFF.

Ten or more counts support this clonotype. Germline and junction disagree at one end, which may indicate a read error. The CDR3 DNA reads as TGTGCCACCAGTGACCAGATAGGGGATTACAACTTC. The encoded protein is CATSDQIGDYNF. V and J are TRBV24-1 and TRBJ2-1; D may be TRBD1 (5 bases). The germline gives CDR1 KGHDR, CDR2 SFDVKD. The CDR3 totals 12 residues.

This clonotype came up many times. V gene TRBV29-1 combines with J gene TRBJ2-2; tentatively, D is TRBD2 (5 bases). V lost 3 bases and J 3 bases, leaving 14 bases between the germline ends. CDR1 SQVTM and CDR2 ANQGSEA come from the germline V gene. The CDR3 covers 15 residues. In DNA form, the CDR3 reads TGCAGCGTTGATCCCGGGGATGGGGACACCGGGGAGCTGTTTTTT. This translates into CSVDPGDGDTGELFF.